One and the same sample provided the 22 T cell receptor beta chains below, sequenced in a study of OX40 agonist ivuxolimab in advanced cancers. Some clones are missing from TCRdb's copy, which holds only in-frame ones; the method was immunoSEQ multiplex PCR. In the table there are just over 20,000 clones, more than 75% of which are singletons. Sequencing was performed on CD4+ or CD8+ T cells sorted from blood, taken in a trial of the OX40 agonist ivuxolimab. Receptor source: an adult with an advanced solid tumor such as melanoma, head and neck, liver or kidney cancer.

The V call is TRBV4-3, the J call TRBJ1-2; no clear D gene. CDR1 and CDR2 from the germline V gene are LGHNA and YSLEER. The CDR3 is 14 amino acids. V lost 1 base to trimming and J lost 5 bases, with 11 bases between them. CDR3 bases: TGCGCCAGCAGCCAAGTCGGAGATATATATGGCTACACCTTC. This encodes CASSQVGDIYGYTF.

The chain couples TRBV20-1 to TRBJ2-5; D gene ambiguous. CDR1 and CDR2 (germline): DFQATT, SNEGSKA (reference sequence). The CDR3 runs 11 residues. The V and J ends lost 6 bases and 2 bases respectively, with 7 bases between them. The CDR3 protein is CSANRQETQYF. As DNA, the CDR3 is TGCAGTGCAAATAGACAAGAGACCCAGTACTTC.

This chain uses TRBV5-1 with TRBJ1-3; 7 bases fit TRBD1. V shed 4 bases and J 0 bases; nucleotides not matched to a gene: 10. Germline CDR1 reads SGHRS; CDR2 reads YFSETQ. The CDR3 totals 17 residues. CDR3 residues: CASSPETGSSSGNTIYF. CDR3 sequence (DNA): TGCGCCAGCAGCCCGGAGACAGGGAGCAGCTCTGGAAACACCATATATTTT.

In its sample, this clone was seen a few times. The V call is TRBV28, the J call TRBJ1-5; maybe TRBD1 (5 bases). With 9 bases removed from V and 9 bases from J, the gap between germline ends came to 21 bases. The germline gives CDR1 MDHEN, CDR2 SYDVKM. This CDR3 spans 14 amino acids. CDR3 bases: TGTGCCAGTATTTTTGGGACGGGATCTGGGCCCCAGCATTTT. Encoded protein: CASIFGTGSGPQHF.

The J gene is TRBJ2-1, the V gene TRBV11-3, with D perhaps assigned TRBD1 or TRBD2 (7 bases each). Trimming took off 5 bases at V and 7 bases at J, with 21 bases between the two ends. The CDR3 is 16 residues long. Per the germline V gene, CDR1 is SGHNT and CDR2 is YENEEA. Here the CDR3 DNA reads TGTGCCAGCAGCCAGGGGGGCGGGGGCACATGGAATGAGCAGTTCTTC. Residues: CASSQGGGGTWNEQFF.

This chain uses TRBV5-1 with TRBJ2-5; 9 nucleotides match TRBD2. This CDR3 is built from 15 residues. The trim removed 2 bases at V and 5 bases at J, leaving 7 bases unmatched. Looked up from germline, CDR1 is SGHRS and CDR2 is YFSETQ. DNA for the CDR3: TGCGCCAGCAGCTTAAACGCGGGGGGGCCCGAGACCCAGTACTTC. It is translated as CASSLNAGGPETQYF.

The chain carries TRBV7-2 and TRBJ1-2, with D maybe TRBD1 (5 bases). Trimming left V 5 bases short and J 4 bases short, with 14 bases between. CDR1 is SGHTA, CDR2 FQGNSA, per germline. The CDR3 has 14 amino acids. The CDR3 DNA is TGTGCCAGCAGCAACTATGACAGAGTCTATGGCTACACCTTC. It is translated as CASSNYDRVYGYTF.

The chain carries TRBV7-3 and TRBJ1-5; no firm D call. Germline CDR1 and CDR2: SGHTA and FQGTGA. The CDR3 covers 17 residues. With 1 base removed from V and 1 base from J, the gap between germline ends came to 14 bases. CDR3 nucleotide sequence: TGTGCCAGCAGCTTAAATACTGGATTCGGCAGCAATCAGCCCCAGCATTTT. Translated, it gives CASSLNTGFGSNQPQHF.

This chain links TRBV5-1 with TRBJ2-7, with 7 bases matching TRBD2. V lost 4 bases, J lost 4 bases, and 5 bases stayed unmatched. Germline CDR1 is SGHRS and CDR2 is YFSETQ. The CDR3 contains 13 residues. DNA of the CDR3: TGCGCCAGCAGCCACCGGCGGGGGTACGAGCAGTACTTC. It encodes CASSHRRGYEQYF.

The chain links TRBV5-1 to TRBJ1-2; D is uncertain. V was trimmed by 1 base and J by 6 bases, leaving 13 bases between them. Germline V CDR1 and CDR2: SGHRS, YFSETQ. CDR3 length equals 14 residues. The CDR3 region is CASSLYSGFDGYTF. DNA of the CDR3: TGCGCCAGCAGCTTGTACTCAGGATTTGATGGCTACACCTTC.

This clone was observed once. This sequence joins TRBV7-2 and TRBJ2-5, with TRBD2 matching over 9 bases. The CDR3 runs 15 residues. In germline, CDR1 is SGHTA, CDR2 FQGNSA. V shed 3 bases and J 0 bases; nucleotides not matched to a gene: 2. This chain's CDR3 is CASSLASGNQETQYF. CDR3 coding DNA: TGTGCCAGCAGCTTGGCTAGCGGGAACCAAGAGACCCAGTACTTC.

V is TRBV20-1 and J is TRBJ1-2; D unresolved. The CDR3 sequence is 11 residues long. The germline V gene encodes CDR1 DFQATT and CDR2 SNEGSKA (reference sequence). With 6 bases removed from V and 4 bases from J, the gap between germline ends came to 9 bases. CDR3 sequence (DNA): TGCAGTGCCCAGAGAGGCTATGGCTACACCTTC. It specifies CSAQRGYGYTF.

This clone was picked up a small number of times. The genes are TRBV6-6 and TRBJ2-5; 8 bases match TRBD1. Trimming at V came to 5 bases and at J to 14 bases, leaving 10 bases not matched to a gene. The CDR3 spans 12 residues. CDR1 is MNHNY, CDR2 SVGAGI, per germline (reference sequence). CDR3 sequence: CASSAPGTGLYF. Written as DNA, the CDR3 is TGTGCCAGCAGTGCACCCGGGACAGGATTATACTTC.

This sequence joins TRBV7-6 and TRBJ2-1; TRBD1 matches at 8 bases. There are 17 residues in the CDR3. The V and J ends lost 3 bases and 0 bases, in that order; junction bases with no gene match: 7. Germline V gene lookup returns CDR1 SGHVS and CDR2 FNYEAQ. The CDR3 sequence is CASSLQGTGFSYNEQFF. The CDR3 DNA reads as TGTGCCAGCAGCTTGCAAGGGACAGGATTCTCCTACAATGAGCAGTTCTTC.

The chain links TRBV9 to TRBJ1-5, with TRBD1 identical over 9 bases. Per the germline V gene, CDR1 is SGDLS and CDR2 is YYNGEE. Trimming at V came to 4 bases and at J to 9 bases, leaving 14 bases not matched to a gene. The CDR3 is made up of 16 amino acids. This CDR3 reads CASSQGPGQGSGPQHF. The CDR3 DNA sequence: TGTGCCAGCAGCCAGGGCCCTGGACAGGGGTCGGGGCCCCAGCATTTT.

The CDR3 DNA reads as TGTGCCTGGGCTTATAGCGGGGGGTCCTCGGGTACGCAGTATTTT. Translated, it gives CAWAYSGGSSGTQYF. The V gene is TRBV30, the J gene TRBJ2-3, with TRBD2 identical over 10 bases. V trimming: 5 bases; J trimming: 8 bases; junction bases outside the gene matches: 13. Germline loops: CDR1 GTSNPN, CDR2 SVGIG (reference sequence). There are 15 residues in the CDR3.

This rearrangement joins TRBV2 to TRBJ1-2; weak D call: TRBD1 (6 bases). Trimming pared 5 bases from V and 2 bases from J, leaving 12 bases between. Looked up from germline, CDR1 is SNHLY and CDR2 is FYNNEI. CDR3 length equals 14 residues. The CDR3 nucleotides are TGTGCCAGCAGTTTACAGGGAGGGAACTATGGCTACACCTTC. Its protein is CASSLQGGNYGYTF. Full variable domain (rest looked up from reference TRBV2 and TRBJ1-2): EPEVTQTPSHQVTQMGQEVILRCVPISNHLYFYWYRQILGQKVEFLVSFYNNEISEKSEIFDDQFSVERPDGSNFTLKIRSTKLEDSAMYFCASSLQGGNYGYTFGSGTRLTVV.

This clone was counted between two and nine times. The rearrangement joins TRBV12-5 to TRBJ2-7; 8 bases agree with TRBD1. Trimming at V came to 3 bases and at J to 6 bases, leaving 1 base not matched to a gene. From germline, CDR1 is LGHNT and CDR2 FRNRAP. This CDR3 comprises 12 residues. The DNA of the CDR3 is TGTGCTAGTGGTTTCGACAGGGGCGAGCAGTACTTC. Its translation is CASGFDRGEQYF. The full variable domain, with the rest looked up from reference TRBV12-5 and TRBJ2-7, is DARVTQTPRHKVTEMGQEVTMRCQPILGHNTVFWYRQTMMQGLELLAYFRNRAPLDDSGMPKDRFSAEMPDATLATLKIQPSEPRDSAVYFCASGFDRGEQYFGPGTRLTVT.

This clone was counted a single time. V and J are TRBV5-4 and TRBJ2-7; 8 positions agree with TRBD1. This CDR3 has 18 amino acids. The J segment lost 2 bases and the V segment lost 0 bases, leaving 13 bases of the junction unmatched. CDR1 SGHNT and CDR2 YYREEE come from the germline V gene (reference sequence). For the CDR3, the DNA is TGTGCCAGCAGCTTGGCCTTTAACTTTGGACAGGGTCCCTACGAGCAGTACTTC. Translated, it gives CASSLAFNFGQGPYEQYF.

There are a few counts of this clone. The chain employs TRBV7-2 and TRBJ1-1, with 9 bases identical to TRBD1. V lost 0 bases and J lost 5; bases outside the gene matches: 7. The CDR3 runs 16 residues. Germline CDR1 SGHTA, CDR2 FQGNSA. CDR3 bases: TGTGCCAGCAGCTTAGCCTCACAGGGGGCGCGAACTGAAGCTTTCTTT. It codes for CASSLASQGARTEAFF.

The chain couples TRBV2 to TRBJ1-2, with a possible D match to TRBD1 (5 bases). The CDR3 runs to 15 residues. The germline V gene encodes CDR1 SNHLY and CDR2 FYNNEI. Trimming cost V 2 bases and J 8 bases, with 18 bases left between them. CDR3 region: CASSENPGRGGGYTF. The CDR3 coding sequence is TGTGCCAGCAGTGAAAATCCGGGGCGGGGAGGAGGCTACACCTTC.

The chain uses TRBV28 and TRBJ1-1; 10 nucleotides agree with TRBD1. CDR3 size: 14 residues. Germline trimming cut 8 bases from V and 5 bases from J; bases unmatched to any gene: 8. Germline values: CDR1 MDHEN, CDR2 SYDVKM. The CDR3 coding sequence is TGTGCCAGCTACGGGGGGGACAGGGGAACTGAAGCTTTCTTT. Protein product: CASYGGDRGTEAFF. The complete variable domain, with remaining parts taken from reference TRBV28 and TRBJ1-1, reads DVKVTQSSRYLVKRTGEKVFLECVQDMDHENMFWYRQDPGLGLRLIYFSYDVKMKEKGDIPEGYSVSREKKERFSLILESASTNQTSMYLCASYGGDRGTEAFFGQGTRLTVV.